Listed here are 14 T cell receptor beta chains from one sample, sequenced in a study of somatic mutations in cytotoxic T cells in rheumatoid arthritis. TCRdb's table, derived via immunoSEQ multiplex PCR, lists solely in-frame clones and lacks some. The sample has some 18,000 clones, roughly 80% seen once. Sequencing was performed on CD8+ T cells sorted from blood. These receptors originate from an adult with rheumatoid arthritis.

This clone was counted a few times. The CDR3 here is CASRELLGYTF. The CDR3 DNA is TGCGCCAGCAGGGAATTGTTGGGCTACACCTTC. The V and J genes are TRBV5-1 and TRBJ1-2; D gene unclear. V lost 5 bases and J 8 bases, leaving 10 bases between the germline ends. Germline V gives CDR1 SGHRS, CDR2 YFSETQ. The CDR3 spans 11 residues.

V gene TRBV2 combines with J gene TRBJ2-3; tentatively, D is TRBD1 (6 bases). In germline, CDR1 is SNHLY, CDR2 FYNNEI. The CDR3 spans 13 residues. V shed 10 bases and J shed 6 bases, with 17 bases lying between them. The CDR3 reads CATYGTTADTQYF. DNA for the CDR3: TGTGCCACGTACGGGACAACGGCCGATACGCAGTATTTT.

This chain links TRBV6-6 with TRBJ1-1, with 7 nucleotides matching TRBD1. CDR1 is MNHNY, CDR2 SVGAGI, per germline (reference sequence). The CDR3 is 15 residues long. The trim removed 7 bases at V and 1 base at J, leaving 9 bases unmatched. CDR3 sequence reads: CASTPMGQTNTEAFF. CDR3 nucleotide sequence: TGTGCCAGCACACCAATGGGACAGACGAACACTGAAGCTTTCTTT.

The chain combines TRBV4-1 with TRBJ2-1; no definite D call. The ends were cut back, 0 bases at V and 9 bases at J, with 12 bases in the middle. In germline, CDR1 is MGHRA, CDR2 YSYEKL. This CDR3 has 14 amino acids. CDR3 DNA: TGCGCCAGCAGCCAAGAGCCCGAAGGAAGTGAGCAGTTCTTC. Its protein is CASSQEPEGSEQFF.

V is TRBV7-6 and J is TRBJ2-2, with 7 positions matching TRBD2. Germline CDR1 SGHVS, CDR2 FNYEAQ. V shed 1 base and J 4 bases; nucleotides not matched to a gene: 0. This CDR3 has 14 residues. CDR3: CASSLGEGTGELFF. The DNA for the CDR3 is TGTGCCAGCAGCTTAGGGGAGGGCACCGGGGAGCTGTTTTTT. Full variable domain (outside the CDR3, taken from reference TRBV7-6 and TRBJ2-2): GAGVSQSPRYKVTKRGQDVALRCDPISGHVSLYWYRQALGQGPEFLTYFNYEAQQDKSGLPNDRFSAERPEGSISTLTIQRTEQRDSAMYRCASSLGEGTGELFFGEGSRLTVL.

The chain links TRBV7-9 to TRBJ1-1; TRBD1 matches at 10 bases. The CDR3 runs 15 residues. The germline V gene has CDR1 SEHNR and CDR2 FQNEAQ (reference sequence). The V segment lost 2 bases and the J segment 5 bases; nucleotides outside the gene matches: 5. The CDR3 DNA is TGTGCCAGCAGCTTACCTCAGGACAGGGGGACTGAAGCTTTCTTT. Amino acid sequence: CASSLPQDRGTEAFF.

In this sample, this clone turned up once. V and J are TRBV29-1 and TRBJ1-2; a weak D match, TRBD1 (6 bases). This CDR3 contains 13 residues. Trimming cost V 7 bases and J 2 bases, with 14 bases left between them. Germline values: CDR1 SQVTM, CDR2 ANQGSEA. The CDR3 spells CSGWDTHNYGYTF. CDR3 nucleotides: TGCAGCGGATGGGACACCCACAACTATGGCTACACCTTC. The variable domain in full, completed from reference TRBV29-1 and TRBJ1-2, reads SAVISQKPSRDICQRGTSLTIQCQVDSQVTMMFWYRQQPGQSLTLIATANQGSEATYESGFVIDKFPISRPNLTFSTLTVSNMSPEDSSIYLCSGWDTHNYGYTFGSGTRLTVV.

Note on this clone: Other DNA sequences from this sample encode an identical CDR3 as well. This rearrangement joins TRBV6-1 to TRBJ2-7; no clear D gene. Trimming removed 2 bases at V and 2 bases at J, with 7 bases between. The CDR3 runs to 13 residues. Germline V gene data show CDR1 as MNHNS and CDR2 as SASEGT. The DNA for the CDR3 is TGTGCCAGCAGTGAATCCGAAGCCTACGAGCAGTACTTC. This gives the protein CASSESEAYEQYF.

This clone is labeled large. J is TRBJ2-7 and V is TRBV19; 7 positions match TRBD1. V lost 8 bases to trimming and J lost 0 bases; unmatched junction nucleotides: 16. CDR3 length: 17 amino acids. CDR1 is LNHDA and CDR2 is SQIVND in the germline V gene (reference sequence). DNA of the CDR3: TGTGCCAGTCCCCTTTTGTTGGGACAGTGTAGCTCCTACGAGCAGTACTTC. Translating it yields CASPLLLGQCSSYEQYF.

The genes are TRBV7-9 and TRBJ2-3; 9 bases are a match to TRBD2. CDR3 length: 16 residues. The V gene's germline CDR1 is SEHNR and CDR2 FQNEAQ (reference sequence). With V trimmed by 6 bases and J by 5 bases, 12 bases remained unmatched. The CDR3 DNA reads TGTGCCAGCAGGCACGACAGCGGGGGGCGCCTAGATACGCAGTATTTT. It translates to CASRHDSGGRLDTQYF.

The chain combines TRBV7-9 with TRBJ1-2; D call uncertain. The CDR3 totals 15 residues. Germline assignment: CDR1 SEHNR and CDR2 FQNEAQ (reference sequence). The V end was cut by 4 bases, the J end by 4 bases, with 16 bases between. CDR3 bases: TGTGCCAGCAGCTCACAGAAGCCCACCCGCTATGGCTACACCTTC. Amino acid sequence: CASSSQKPTRYGYTF.

This clone appeared a single time. V is TRBV5-1 and J is TRBJ2-2; D may match TRBD1 or TRBD2 (5 bases each). V was cut by 1 base and J by 5 bases, with 15 bases left in between. Germline V gene sequence: CDR1 SGHRS, CDR2 YFSETQ. There are 16 residues in the CDR3. The DNA of the CDR3 is TGCGCCAGCAGCTTGTCGATGAGGGGATTAACCGGGGAGCTGTTTTTT. Residues: CASSLSMRGLTGELFF.

This chain links TRBV5-4 with TRBJ2-7; D assignment may be TRBD1 or TRBD2 (5 bases each). Germline CDR1 and CDR2: SGHNT and YYREEE (reference sequence). This CDR3 is 14 amino acids long. Trimming took 3 bases from V and 2 from J, leaving 12 bases between them. This CDR3 is CASSSGTVTYEQYF. In DNA form, the CDR3 reads TGTGCCAGCAGCTCCGGGACGGTGACCTACGAGCAGTACTTC.

The chain is built from TRBV7-9 and TRBJ1-1; D might be TRBD1 (6 bases). Trimming stripped 0 bases from V and 1 base from J, with 12 bases between. From germline, CDR1 is SEHNR and CDR2 FQNEAQ (reference sequence). CDR3 length: 16 amino acids. CDR3 bases: TGTGCCAGCAGCTTAGCGTCGTCGGGGGCGAACACTGAAGCTTTCTTT. This gives the protein CASSLASSGANTEAFF.